Shown below are 29 T cell receptor beta chains from a single sample sequenced in a study of Tregs in tolerant kidney transplant recipients. Clones were sequenced by immunoSEQ multiplex PCR, and TCRdb holds only the in-frame ones, with some missing. The sample lists 55,000 to 75,000 clones, around 87% occurring once. The nonmyeloablative bone marrow transplants came from related graft donors, with transient mixed chimerism. Sequencing was performed on CD4+ T cells from blood (PBMCs), taken 6 months after the transplant. The source is a human patient who received a combined kidney and bone marrow transplant. Certain T cells may be donor cells from the graft.

The chain's CDR3 is CASSESWGGVGDEKLFF. As DNA, the CDR3 is TGTGCCAGCAGTGAATCATGGGGGGGGGTTGGTGATGAAAAACTGTTTTTT. V usage is TRBV25-1 and J usage is TRBJ1-4; D may be TRBD1 (5 bases). Looked up from germline, CDR1 is MGHDK and CDR2 is SYGVNS. The CDR3 extends over 17 amino acids. Trimming took off 1 base at V and 6 bases at J, with 18 bases between the two ends.

V gene TRBV9 combines with J gene TRBJ2-7; D is possibly TRBD1 (6 bases). Germline values: CDR1 SGDLS, CDR2 YYNGEE. Trimming cost V 0 bases and J 5 bases, with 12 bases left between them. The CDR3 contains 14 residues. Here the CDR3 DNA reads TGTGCCAGCAGCGTAGATCAGGGGTCCAACGAGCAGTACTTC. The encoded protein is CASSVDQGSNEQYF.

This rearrangement joins TRBV6-1 to TRBJ2-7; 9 bases map to TRBD1. Germline CDR1 is MNHNS and CDR2 is SASEGT. The J segment lost 6 bases and the V segment lost 6 bases, leaving 9 bases of the junction unmatched. The CDR3 is 14 amino acids. This CDR3 is CASRQQGALSEQYF. The DNA for the CDR3 is TGTGCCAGCAGACAACAGGGGGCGTTGAGCGAGCAGTACTTC.

The chain links TRBV28 to TRBJ2-3, with a weak D call TRBD2 (5 bases). The CDR3 spans 14 residues. Trimming pared 5 bases from V and 2 bases from J, leaving 11 bases between. The germline V gene has CDR1 MDHEN and CDR2 SYDVKM. This chain's CDR3 is CASSPATITDTQYF. The CDR3 nucleotides are TGTGCCAGCAGTCCTGCGACTATCACAGATACGCAGTATTTT.

J is TRBJ1-1 and V is TRBV6-4; 7 nucleotides match TRBD1. The CDR3 runs 13 residues. Germline CDR1 is MRHNA and CDR2 is SNTAGT. The junction had 2 bases not matched to a gene; V was cut back by 6 bases and J by 1 base. The chain's CDR3 is CASRRTGNTEAFF. The CDR3, as DNA: TGTGCCAGCAGACGGACAGGGAACACTGAAGCTTTCTTT.

The rearrangement joins TRBV11-3 to TRBJ2-7; D perhaps matches TRBD1 (6 bases). With 0 bases removed from V and 3 bases from J, the gap between germline ends came to 12 bases. Germline CDR1 and CDR2: SGHNT and YENEEA. The length of the CDR3 is 15 residues. The CDR3 DNA reads TGTGCCAGCAGCTTAGAGCAACAGGGTAGCTACGAGCAGTACTTC. Residues: CASSLEQQGSYEQYF.

A single count supports this clone. This sequence joins TRBV30 and TRBJ1-2; 8 nucleotides agree with TRBD1. Trimming removed 4 bases from V and 3 bases from J; junction bases left unmatched: 1. Germline CDR1 and CDR2: GTSNPN and SVGIG (reference sequence). The CDR3 has 12 residues. CDR3 bases: TGTGCCTGGACAGGGGGCCACTATGGCTACACCTTC. As protein: CAWTGGHYGYTF. The variable domain in full, completed from reference TRBV30 and TRBJ1-2, reads SQTIHQWPATLVQPVGSPLSLECTVEGTSNPNLYWYRQAAGRGLQLLFYSVGIGQISSEVPQNLSASRPQDRQFILSSKKLLLSDSGFYLCAWTGGHYGYTFGSGTRLTVV.

The chain uses TRBV12-5 and TRBJ1-2; tentatively, D is TRBD1 (6 bases). Deletions cut 2 bases from V and 5 bases from J, with 12 bases between. The CDR3 runs 14 residues. Germline CDR1 LGHNT, CDR2 FRNRAP. The CDR3 bases are TGTGCTAGTGGTTTGTACGTAGGGGGTTATGGCTACACCTTC. Translation: CASGLYVGGYGYTF.

The chain carries TRBV11-3 and TRBJ2-7; the D gene is possibly TRBD1 (5 bases). The germline V gene has CDR1 SGHNT and CDR2 YENEEA. The CDR3 sequence is 14 residues long. The V end was cut by 1 base, the J end by 1 base, with 8 bases between. The CDR3 nucleotides read TGTGCCAGCAGCTTAGCCCCAGGGTCCTACGAGCAGTACTTC. Its translation: CASSLAPGSYEQYF.

V usage is TRBV7-3 and J usage is TRBJ2-1; D call uncertain. This CDR3 spans 14 amino acids. Germline assignment: CDR1 SGHTA and CDR2 FQGTGA. Trimming pared 2 bases from V and 1 base from J, leaving 6 bases between. CDR3 nucleotides: TGTGCCAGCAGCTTATCGGTATCCTACAATGAGCAGTTCTTC. Its protein product is CASSLSVSYNEQFF.

The chain has TRBV29-1 and TRBJ2-7; D might be TRBD1 (7 bases). Germline V gene data show CDR1 as SQVTM and CDR2 as ANQGSEA. Trimming cost V 7 bases and J 0 bases, with 13 bases left between them. The CDR3 sequence is 13 residues long. The CDR3 loop is CSAAGQSSYEQYF. CDR3 nucleotides: TGCAGCGCCGCGGGACAGAGCTCCTACGAGCAGTACTTC.

The chain is built from TRBV6-1 and TRBJ2-7, with 8 bases lining up with TRBD2. The CDR3 covers 15 residues. Germline CDR1 MNHNS, CDR2 SASEGT. Losses at the gene ends were 1 base for V and 5 bases for J; bases not matched to a gene: 7. CDR3 protein: CASSEVTSGGHEQYF. DNA for the CDR3: TGTGCCAGCAGTGAAGTTACTAGCGGAGGCCACGAGCAGTACTTC.

The table lists this clone with a few counts. At the DNA level, this CDR3 is encoded by other sequences in the same sample as well. The genes are TRBV18 and TRBJ1-6; tentatively, D is TRBD1 (6 bases). Looked up from germline, CDR1 is KGHSH and CDR2 is LQKENI. This CDR3 comprises 13 residues. V was pared by 8 bases and J by 10 bases, with 15 bases between. The CDR3 DNA follows: TGTGCCAGCGCTCAGGGGAGAGAATCACCCCTCCACTTT. Translation gives CASAQGRESPLHF.

J is TRBJ2-5 and V is TRBV27; 7 bases align to TRBD1. J gave up 1 base and V 2 bases, and 7 bases lay outside the gene matches. Germline-derived CDR1 and CDR2 are MNHEY and SMNVEV (reference sequence). The CDR3 is made up of 16 amino acids. The CDR3 here is CASSLNPGTVQETQYF. The CDR3 coding sequence is TGTGCCAGCAGTTTAAACCCCGGGACAGTCCAAGAGACCCAGTACTTC.

V gene TRBV6-1 combines with J gene TRBJ2-3; tentatively, D is TRBD1 (6 bases). CDR1 MNHNS and CDR2 SASEGT come from the germline V gene. V lost 10 bases, J lost 5 bases, and 22 bases lay in between. This CDR3 comprises 15 residues. CDR3 DNA: TGTGCCACCCTTGGGGGCAGGTATCGGGGAGATACGCAGTATTTT. This gives the protein CATLGGRYRGDTQYF.

The J gene is TRBJ2-4, the V gene TRBV10-3; a weak D match, TRBD2 (6 bases). The CDR3 contains 15 residues. V lost 3 bases and J 4 bases, leaving 13 bases between the germline ends. Germline CDR1 ENHRY, CDR2 SYGVKD. CDR3 in DNA: TGTGCCATCAGTGAACAGCGGGCCGTAAAAAACATTCAGTACTTC. Translating gives CAISEQRAVKNIQYF.

The V and J genes are TRBV12-5 and TRBJ2-7; 9 bases are a match to TRBD1. Germline V gene data show CDR1 as LGHNT and CDR2 as FRNRAP. This CDR3 spans 14 amino acids. Trimming removed 4 bases from V and 4 bases from J; junction bases left unmatched: 5. The CDR3 DNA is TGTGCTAGTGGTTCCGGGACAGGGAATTACGAGCAGTACTTC. This gives the protein CASGSGTGNYEQYF.

The chain links TRBV6-5 to TRBJ1-5; 8 bases agree with TRBD1. Trimming cost V 2 bases and J 4 bases; bases outside gene matches: 4. Germline assignment: CDR1 MNHEY and CDR2 SVGAGI. This CDR3 has 15 residues. The CDR3 DNA sequence: TGTGCCAGCAGTTACCGGACAGGGCCGAATCAGCCCCAGCATTTT. Translation gives CASSYRTGPNQPQHF.

This chain links TRBV4-2 with TRBJ1-4; 8 bases are shared with TRBD1. Germline V gene data show CDR1 as LGHNA and CDR2 as YNFKEQ. V was pared by 3 bases and J by 8 bases, with 8 bases of the junction left unmatched. This CDR3 has 15 residues. The chain's CDR3 is CASSQGDRGREKLFF. As DNA, the CDR3 is TGTGCCAGCAGCCAGGGTGACAGGGGAAGGGAAAAACTGTTTTTT.

V is TRBV7-2 and J is TRBJ2-1, with 8 bases identical to TRBD2. This CDR3 spans 17 amino acids. The germline V gene has CDR1 SGHTA and CDR2 FQGNSA. The junction had 12 bases not matched to a gene; V was cut back by 2 bases and J by 6 bases. The DNA for the CDR3 is TGTGCCAGCAGCTTACCCTTTGCGGGAGGAGCCCGCAATGAGCAGTTCTTC. It yields the protein CASSLPFAGGARNEQFF.

This chain links TRBV5-8 with TRBJ2-5, with 8 bases lining up with TRBD2. The CDR3 extends over 15 amino acids. V shed 0 bases and J 4 bases; nucleotides not matched to a gene: 5. Germline CDR1 SGHTS, CDR2 YDEGEE. CDR3 loop: CASSLETLAGETQYF. CDR3 bases: TGTGCCAGCAGCTTGGAGACTCTAGCGGGAGAGACCCAGTACTTC.

The chain uses TRBV19 and TRBJ1-4, with D hard to call. Trimming left V 6 bases short and J 6 bases short, with 14 bases between. This CDR3 contains 14 residues. The germline CDR1 and CDR2 sequences are LNHDA and SQIVND (reference sequence). CDR3 residues: CASSPGTLHEKLFF. The CDR3 coding sequence is TGTGCCAGTAGCCCAGGAACCCTCCATGAAAAACTGTTTTTT. Using reference TRBV19 and TRBJ1-4 for the parts outside the CDR3, the full variable domain is DGGITQSPKYLFRKEGQNVTLSCEQNLNHDAMYWYRQDPGQGLRLIYYSQIVNDFQKGDIAEGYSVSREKKESFPLTVTSAQKNPTAFYLCASSPGTLHEKLFFGSGTQLSVL.

The V gene is TRBV28, the J gene TRBJ2-7, with D possibly TRBD1 on 6 matching bases. Germline-derived CDR1 and CDR2 are MDHEN and SYDVKM. The CDR3 is 17 amino acids. V lost 3 bases and J lost 0, with 18 bases in between. CDR3 in amino acids: CASSFLVGDISSYEQYF. In nucleotides, the CDR3 is TGTGCCAGCAGTTTCCTGGTAGGGGACATCAGCTCCTACGAGCAGTACTTC. The complete variable domain, with remaining parts taken from reference TRBV28 and TRBJ2-7, reads DVKVTQSSRYLVKRTGEKVFLECVQDMDHENMFWYRQDPGLGLRLIYFSYDVKMKEKGDIPEGYSVSREKKERFSLILESASTNQTSMYLCASSFLVGDISSYEQYFGPGTRLTVT.

This clone turned up a few times. The chain carries TRBV5-1 and TRBJ2-3; 10 bases align to TRBD2. The V and J ends lost 4 bases and 2 bases, in that order; junction bases with no gene match: 7. Germline V gives CDR1 SGHRS, CDR2 YFSETQ. This CDR3 spans 16 amino acids. The CDR3 reads CASSPRLAGFTDTQYF. DNA of the CDR3: TGCGCCAGCAGCCCTCGACTAGCGGGCTTCACAGATACGCAGTATTTT.

This chain links TRBV29-1 with TRBJ2-2; tentatively, D is TRBD2 (5 bases). Germline CDR1 reads SQVTM; CDR2 reads ANQGSEA. The CDR3 has 12 residues. The V and J ends lost 1 base and 7 bases respectively, with 7 bases between them. DNA of the CDR3: TGCAGCGTTGAAGCGGGAAGCGGGGAGCTGTTTTTT. Protein product: CSVEAGSGELFF.

The rearrangement links TRBV5-5 to TRBJ2-5, with D possibly matching TRBD1 (6 bases). CDR1 SGHKS and CDR2 YYEKEE come from the germline V gene (reference sequence). The CDR3 has 17 residues. V lost 5 bases and J lost 5, with 25 bases in between. CDR3 coding DNA: TGTGCCAGCAGTTTCTTCAACAGGGACGGTTTAGCGGAGACCCAGTACTTC. It specifies CASSFFNRDGLAETQYF.

This clone has only one observation. The rearrangement links TRBV6-5 to TRBJ2-7; 10 nucleotides line up with TRBD1. This CDR3 spans 14 amino acids. V dropped 7 bases and J dropped 2; count of bases not matched to a gene: 5. Germline V CDR1 and CDR2: MNHEY, SVGAGI. CDR3 amino acids: CASKHDRGPYEQYF. CDR3 sequence (DNA): TGTGCCAGCAAACATGACAGGGGGCCCTACGAGCAGTACTTC.

The chain combines TRBV5-6 with TRBJ2-1; possible D gene TRBD2, 6 bases. Germline V gene lookup returns CDR1 SGHDT and CDR2 YYEEEE. Trimming took 1 base from V and 7 from J, leaving 9 bases between them. The CDR3 has 13 residues. CDR3 protein: CASSLPAGNEQFF. As DNA, the CDR3 is TGTGCCAGCAGCTTGCCCGCGGGGAATGAGCAGTTCTTC.

In its sample, this clone was seen a few times. This chain joins TRBV2 and TRBJ1-5; TRBD1 is a possible D gene (6 bases). This CDR3 contains 15 residues. The germline gives CDR1 SNHLY, CDR2 FYNNEI. The V end lost 7 bases, the J end lost 5 bases, and 18 bases lay between the germline ends. DNA of the CDR3: TGTGCCAGCAACAGGGATCTTAACCGGCATCAGCCCCAGCATTTT. Its protein product is CASNRDLNRHQPQHF.